The next 9 T cell receptor beta chains were all read from a single sample in a study of cytomegalovirus exposure and HLA in healthy donors. Primers: 60 Vbeta forward and 13 Jbeta reverse. Sequencing was performed with immunoSEQ multiplex PCR; in TCRdb, only in-frame clones are kept and a portion is missing. This table has 30,000 to 50,000 clones, 60% to 70% appearing once. Material for sequencing was PBMCs. These receptors came from a man aged 40-49 years in good health and CMV-seronegative.

Here the CDR3 DNA reads TGTGCCAGCAGCCCAGGGGGCCGAGACACCGGGGAGCTGTTTTTT. Amino acids: CASSPGGRDTGELFF. This chain uses TRBV11-3 with TRBJ2-2, with 8 bases lining up with TRBD1. CDR3 size: 15 residues. Per the germline V gene, CDR1 is SGHNT and CDR2 is YENEEA. Trimming took 5 bases from V and 3 from J; bases not matched to a gene: 5.

The V and J genes are TRBV30 and TRBJ1-4; D is undetermined. Germline CDR1 GTSNPN, CDR2 SVGIG (reference sequence). Trimming cost V 2 bases and J 4 bases, with 8 bases left between them. This CDR3 spans 13 amino acids. The CDR3 DNA reads TGTGCCTGGAGTCCATCACTTAATGAAAAACTGTTTTTT. Translation: CAWSPSLNEKLFF.

The chain links TRBV30 to TRBJ2-5; no firm D call. The CDR3 spans 13 residues. Germline V CDR1 and CDR2: GTSNPN, SVGIG (reference sequence). Trimming took 1 base from V and 4 from J, leaving 10 bases between them. In nucleotides, the CDR3 is TGTGCCTGGAGTGGGTTCCGAGGAGAGACCCAGTACTTC. Translated: CAWSGFRGETQYF.

The chain combines TRBV30 with TRBJ1-1; D not resolved. Germline V gene lookup returns CDR1 GTSNPN and CDR2 SVGIG (reference sequence). The CDR3 runs 13 residues. V was clipped by 3 bases and J by 6 bases, with 14 bases between them. CDR3 in DNA: TGTGCCTGGAGCCCGCAGCGGCTTTCTGAAGCTTTCTTT. Protein product: CAWSPQRLSEAFF.

J is TRBJ2-1 and V is TRBV5-6, with 7 bases that match TRBD2. There are 15 residues in the CDR3. After removal of 0 bases from V and 2 bases from J, the junction contained 2 bases not matched to a gene. The germline V gene has CDR1 SGHDT and CDR2 YYEEEE. CDR3 residues: CASSLGLAAYNEQFF. The DNA for the CDR3 is TGTGCCAGCAGCTTGGGGCTAGCGGCCTACAATGAGCAGTTCTTC.

The CDR3 here is CASSSLSSYEQYF. CDR3 coding DNA: TGTGCCAGCAGTTCGTTGAGCTCCTACGAGCAGTACTTC. The chain employs TRBV27 and TRBJ2-7; no clear D gene. This CDR3 spans 13 amino acids. The germline CDR1 and CDR2 sequences are MNHEY and SMNVEV (reference sequence). V was pared by 4 bases and J by 0 bases, with 7 bases between.

In its sample, this clone was seen a few times. The chain couples TRBV18 to TRBJ1-2; 9 positions match TRBD1. Germline V gene sequence: CDR1 KGHSH, CDR2 LQKENI. The CDR3 is made up of 14 amino acids. V lost 6 bases and J lost 8; bases outside the gene matches: 10. CDR3 DNA: TGTGCCAGCTCGACAACGAGGGACAGGGCGGGCTACACCTTC. Amino acids: CASSTTRDRAGYTF. The full variable domain, in which reference TRBV18 and TRBJ1-2 provide the parts outside the CDR3, is NAGVMQNPRHLVRRRGQEARLRCSPMKGHSHVYWYRQLPEEGLKFMVYLQKENIIDESGMPKERFSAEFPKEGPSILRIQQVVRGDSAAYFCASSTTRDRAGYTFGSGTRLTVV.

Comments on this clone: This sample also contains other DNA sequences that code for the same CDR3. This chain links TRBV2 with TRBJ1-1; D gene uncertain. From germline, CDR1 is SNHLY and CDR2 FYNNEI. CDR3 size: 11 residues. The V gene lost 6 bases and the J gene lost 5 bases, with 7 bases spanning the gap. The CDR3 here is CASRGGTEAFF. CDR3 bases: TGTGCCAGCAGGGGAGGGACTGAAGCTTTCTTT.

This rearrangement joins TRBV6-1 to TRBJ1-2; 11 positions agree with TRBD1. V gave up 5 bases and J gave up 4 bases; unmatched junction bases: 6. CDR3 length: 15 residues. The germline V gene has CDR1 MNHNS and CDR2 SASEGT. The CDR3 DNA is TGTGCCAGCAGTCCGGGACAGGGGGAAAGCTATGGCTACACCTTC. Protein sequence: CASSPGQGESYGYTF.